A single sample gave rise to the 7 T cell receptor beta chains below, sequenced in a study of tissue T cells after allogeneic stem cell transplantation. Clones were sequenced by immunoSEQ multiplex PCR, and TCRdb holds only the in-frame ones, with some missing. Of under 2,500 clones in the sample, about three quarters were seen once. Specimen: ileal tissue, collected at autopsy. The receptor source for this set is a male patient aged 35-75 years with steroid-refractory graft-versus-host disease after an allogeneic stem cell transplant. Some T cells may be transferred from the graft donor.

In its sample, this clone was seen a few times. CDR3 sequence: CAWHRGALPGYTF. The CDR3 bases are TGTGCCTGGCACCGGGGGGCCCTCCCTGGCTACACCTTC. The chain combines TRBV30 with TRBJ1-2, with D perhaps matching TRBD1 (6 bases). Germline CDR1 reads GTSNPN; CDR2 reads SVGIG (reference sequence). The CDR3 has 13 residues. V was cut by 5 bases and J by 7 bases, with 17 bases left in between.

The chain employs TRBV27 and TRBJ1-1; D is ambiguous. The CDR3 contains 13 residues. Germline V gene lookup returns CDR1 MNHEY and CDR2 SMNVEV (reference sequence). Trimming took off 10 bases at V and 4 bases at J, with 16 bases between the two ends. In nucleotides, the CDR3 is TGTGCCACCAAACCTACGGGAGGCACTGAAGCTTTCTTT. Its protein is CATKPTGGTEAFF.

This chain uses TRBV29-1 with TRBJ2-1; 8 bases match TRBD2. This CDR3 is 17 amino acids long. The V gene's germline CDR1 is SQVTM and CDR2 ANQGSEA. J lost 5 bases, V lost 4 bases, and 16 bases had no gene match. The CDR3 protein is CSVGLMGSGAYDNEQFF. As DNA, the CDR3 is TGCAGCGTTGGGTTGATGGGTAGCGGGGCATATGACAATGAGCAGTTCTTC.

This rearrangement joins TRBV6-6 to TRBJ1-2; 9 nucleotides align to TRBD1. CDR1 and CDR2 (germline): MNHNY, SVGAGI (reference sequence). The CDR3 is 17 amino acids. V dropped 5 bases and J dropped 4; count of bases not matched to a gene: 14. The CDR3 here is CASSPGQGLVWLYGYTF. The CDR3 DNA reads TGTGCCAGCAGTCCCGGACAGGGGTTGGTGTGGCTCTATGGCTACACCTTC.

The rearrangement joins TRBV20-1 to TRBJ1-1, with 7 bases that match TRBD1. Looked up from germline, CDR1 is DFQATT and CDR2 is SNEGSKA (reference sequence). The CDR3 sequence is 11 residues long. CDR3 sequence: CSPRGRTEAFF. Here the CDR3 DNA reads TGCAGCCCTAGGGGGCGTACTGAAGCTTTCTTT.

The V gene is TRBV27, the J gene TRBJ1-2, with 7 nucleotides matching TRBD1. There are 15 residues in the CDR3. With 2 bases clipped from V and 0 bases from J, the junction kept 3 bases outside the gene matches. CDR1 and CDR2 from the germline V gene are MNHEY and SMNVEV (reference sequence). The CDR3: CASSLGDSSNYGYTF. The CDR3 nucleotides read TGTGCCAGCAGTTTAGGGGACAGTTCTAACTATGGCTACACCTTC.

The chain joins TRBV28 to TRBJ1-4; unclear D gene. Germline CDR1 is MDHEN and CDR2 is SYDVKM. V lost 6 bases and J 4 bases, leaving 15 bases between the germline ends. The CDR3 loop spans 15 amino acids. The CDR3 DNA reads TGTGCCAGCAGCCTCGGTGGGAATCGTAATGAAAAACTGTTTTTT. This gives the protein CASSLGGNRNEKLFF.